This paragraph covers one TCR beta chain sequence. Authors' methods: By means of reference gene primer amplification, nucleated cell counts were estimated. Assay: immunoSEQ multiplex PCR; the TCRdb copy retains only in-frame clones and omits some. V and J calls and clone size follow that table, whereas D and trimming were derived from the DNA. The repertoire has 130,000 to 150,000 clones, about 88% of them found once; the top ten carry over 2.5%. The data are from a study of blood T cell repertoires in COVID-19. Study-wide background: There were acute and convalescent COVID-19 samples, and they came from the United States, Italy and Spain. PBMCs, B-cell-depleted T cells, or T cells provided the cDNA or gDNA that made up the material.

V shed 0 bases and J shed 1 base, with 8 bases lying between them. The length of the CDR3 is 15 residues. The germline V gene has CDR1 SGHRS and CDR2 YFSETQ. Sample: peripheral blood. The receptor was isolated from a human donor with acute or convalescent COVID-19. The donor label of this sample is uncertain. J is TRBJ2-1 and V is TRBV5-1; perhaps TRBD2 as D (5 bases). The CDR3 coding sequence is TGCGCCAGCAGCTTGGCTAGCTGGTCCTACAATGAGCAGTTCTTC. It encodes CASSLASWSYNEQFF.